Described below is a single T cell receptor beta chain sequence and its context. Assay used: immunoSEQ multiplex PCR; TCRdb lists only in-frame clones, some missing. The sample comprises approximately 60,000 clones, around 80% of which are singletons, and more than 13% rests with the top ten. This specimen comes from a study of blood T cell repertoires in COVID-19. The CDR3 sequence is 14 residues long. CDR1 and CDR2 from the germline V gene are SGHAT and FQNNGV. Between the trimmed V and J ends, which lost 3 bases and 0 bases, there was a span of 6 bases. This receptor was identified in a man in his 60s with COVID-19, enrolled during active disease. What was sequenced was peripheral blood. The V and J genes are TRBV11-2 and TRBJ2-1; D not certain. This CDR3 reads CASSFSTSYNEQFF. The CDR3 region has the DNA TGTGCCAGCAGCTTTAGCACCTCCTACAATGAGCAGTTCTTC.